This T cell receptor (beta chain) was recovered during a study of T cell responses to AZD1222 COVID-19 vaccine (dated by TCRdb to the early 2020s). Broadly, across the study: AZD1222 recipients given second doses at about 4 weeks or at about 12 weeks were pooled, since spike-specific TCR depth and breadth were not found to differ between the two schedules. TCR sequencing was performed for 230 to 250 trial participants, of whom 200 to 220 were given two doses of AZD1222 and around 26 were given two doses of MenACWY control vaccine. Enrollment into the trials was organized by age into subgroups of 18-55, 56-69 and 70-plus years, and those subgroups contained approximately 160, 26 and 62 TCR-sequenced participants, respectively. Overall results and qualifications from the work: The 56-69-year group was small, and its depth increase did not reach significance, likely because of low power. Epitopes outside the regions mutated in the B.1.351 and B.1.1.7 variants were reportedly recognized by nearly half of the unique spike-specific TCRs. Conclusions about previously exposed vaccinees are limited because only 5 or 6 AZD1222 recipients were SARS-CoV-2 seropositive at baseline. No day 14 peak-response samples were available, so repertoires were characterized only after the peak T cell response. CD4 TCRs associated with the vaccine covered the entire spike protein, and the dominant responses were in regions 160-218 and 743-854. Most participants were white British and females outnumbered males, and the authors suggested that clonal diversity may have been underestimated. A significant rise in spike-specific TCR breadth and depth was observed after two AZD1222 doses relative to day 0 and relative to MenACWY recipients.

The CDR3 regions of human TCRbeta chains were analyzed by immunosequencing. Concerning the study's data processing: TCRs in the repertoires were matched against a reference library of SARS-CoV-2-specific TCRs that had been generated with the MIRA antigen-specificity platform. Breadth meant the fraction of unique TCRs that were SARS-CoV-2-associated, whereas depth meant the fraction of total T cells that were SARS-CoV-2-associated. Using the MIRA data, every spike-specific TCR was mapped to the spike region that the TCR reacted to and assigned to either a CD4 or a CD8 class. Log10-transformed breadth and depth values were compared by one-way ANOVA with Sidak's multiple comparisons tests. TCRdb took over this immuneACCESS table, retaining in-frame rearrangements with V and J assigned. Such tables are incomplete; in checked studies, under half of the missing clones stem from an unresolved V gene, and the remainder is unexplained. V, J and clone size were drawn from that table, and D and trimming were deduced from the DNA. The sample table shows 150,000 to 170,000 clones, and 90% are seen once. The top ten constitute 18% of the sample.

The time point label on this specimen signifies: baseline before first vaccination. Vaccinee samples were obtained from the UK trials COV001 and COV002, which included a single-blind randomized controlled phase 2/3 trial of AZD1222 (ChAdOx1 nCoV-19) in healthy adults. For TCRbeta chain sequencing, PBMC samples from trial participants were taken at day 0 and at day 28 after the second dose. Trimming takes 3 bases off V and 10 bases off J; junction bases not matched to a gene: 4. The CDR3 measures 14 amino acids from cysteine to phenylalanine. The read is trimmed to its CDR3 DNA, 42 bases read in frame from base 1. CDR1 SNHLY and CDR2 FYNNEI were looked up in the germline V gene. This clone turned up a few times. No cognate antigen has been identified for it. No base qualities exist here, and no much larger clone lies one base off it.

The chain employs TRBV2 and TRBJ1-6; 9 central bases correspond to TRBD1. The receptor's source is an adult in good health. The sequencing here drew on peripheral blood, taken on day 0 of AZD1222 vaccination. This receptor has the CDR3 CASSEGTGYSPLHF. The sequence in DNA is TGTGCCAGCAGTGAGGGGACAGGGTACTCACCCCTCCACTTT. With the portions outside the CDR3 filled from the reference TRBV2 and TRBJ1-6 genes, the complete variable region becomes EPEVTQTPSHQVTQMGQEVILRCVPISNHLYFYWYRQILGQKVEFLVSFYNNEISEKSEIFDDQFSVERPDGSNFTLKIRSTKLEDSAMYFCASSEGTGYSPLHFGNGTRLTVT.